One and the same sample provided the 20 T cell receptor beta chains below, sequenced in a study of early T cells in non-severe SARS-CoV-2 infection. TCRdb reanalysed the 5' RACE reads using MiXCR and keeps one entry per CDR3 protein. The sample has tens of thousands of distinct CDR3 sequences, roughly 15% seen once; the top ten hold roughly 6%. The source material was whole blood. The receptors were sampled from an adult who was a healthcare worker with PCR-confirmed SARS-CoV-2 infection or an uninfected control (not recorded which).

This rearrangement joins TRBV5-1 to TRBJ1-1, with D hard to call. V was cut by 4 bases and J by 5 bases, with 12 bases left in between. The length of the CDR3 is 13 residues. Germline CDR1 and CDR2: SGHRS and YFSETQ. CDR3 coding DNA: TGCGCCAGCAGCACAGCGGGAGGGACTGAAGCTTTCTTT. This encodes CASSTAGGTEAFF.

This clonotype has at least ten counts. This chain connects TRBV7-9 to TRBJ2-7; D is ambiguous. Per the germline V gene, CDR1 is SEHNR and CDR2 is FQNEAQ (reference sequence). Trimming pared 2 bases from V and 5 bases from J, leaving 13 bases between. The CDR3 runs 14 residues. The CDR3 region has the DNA TGTGCCAGCAGCTTAACCCTTCCGGCCCACGAGCAGTACTTC. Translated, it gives CASSLTLPAHEQYF.

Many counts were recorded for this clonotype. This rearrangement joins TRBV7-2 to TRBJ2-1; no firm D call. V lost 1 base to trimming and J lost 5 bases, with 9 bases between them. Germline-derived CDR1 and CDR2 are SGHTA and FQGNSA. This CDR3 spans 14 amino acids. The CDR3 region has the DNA TGTGCCAGCAGCTTAGATCGCAACCACAATGAGCAGTTCTTC. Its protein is CASSLDRNHNEQFF.

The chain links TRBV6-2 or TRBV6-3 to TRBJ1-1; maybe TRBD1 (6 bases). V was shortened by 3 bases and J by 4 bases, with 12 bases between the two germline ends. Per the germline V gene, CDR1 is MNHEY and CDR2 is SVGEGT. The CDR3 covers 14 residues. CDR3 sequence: CASSYGGHGTEAFF. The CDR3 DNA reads TGTGCCAGCAGTTATGGGGGACATGGCACTGAAGCTTTCTTT.

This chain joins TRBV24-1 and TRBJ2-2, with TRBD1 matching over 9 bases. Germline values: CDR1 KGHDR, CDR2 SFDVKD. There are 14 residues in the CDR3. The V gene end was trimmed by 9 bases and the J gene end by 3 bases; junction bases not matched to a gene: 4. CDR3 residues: CATGGTGYTGELFF. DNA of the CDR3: TGTGCCACCGGCGGGACAGGGTACACCGGGGAGCTGTTTTTT.

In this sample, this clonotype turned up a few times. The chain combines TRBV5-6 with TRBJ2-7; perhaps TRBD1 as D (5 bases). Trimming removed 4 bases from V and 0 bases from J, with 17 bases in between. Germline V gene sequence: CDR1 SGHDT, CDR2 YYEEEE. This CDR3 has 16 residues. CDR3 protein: CASSPVGAGRSYEQYF. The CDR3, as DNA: TGTGCCAGCAGCCCGGTTGGGGCAGGCCGCTCCTACGAGCAGTACTTC.

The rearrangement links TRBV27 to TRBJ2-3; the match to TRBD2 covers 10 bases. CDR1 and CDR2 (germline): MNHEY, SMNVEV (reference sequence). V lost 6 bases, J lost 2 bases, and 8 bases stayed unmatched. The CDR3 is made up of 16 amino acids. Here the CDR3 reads CASSQGLADSTDTQYF. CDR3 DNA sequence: TGTGCCAGCAGCCAAGGACTAGCGGATTCCACAGATACGCAGTATTTT.

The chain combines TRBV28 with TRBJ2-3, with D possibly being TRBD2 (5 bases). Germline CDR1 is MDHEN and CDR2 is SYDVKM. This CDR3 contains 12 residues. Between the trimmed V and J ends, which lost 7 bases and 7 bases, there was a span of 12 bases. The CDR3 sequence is CASNVFGNTQYF. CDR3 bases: TGTGCCAGCAATGTCTTCGGGAATACGCAGTATTTT.

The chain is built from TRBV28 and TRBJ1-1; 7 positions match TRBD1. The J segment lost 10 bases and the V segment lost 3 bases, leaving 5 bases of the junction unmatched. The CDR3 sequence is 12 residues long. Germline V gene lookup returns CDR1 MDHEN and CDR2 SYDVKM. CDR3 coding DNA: TGTGCCAGCAGTTTGAGGGGGCGCGTAGCTTTCTTT. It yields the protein CASSLRGRVAFF.

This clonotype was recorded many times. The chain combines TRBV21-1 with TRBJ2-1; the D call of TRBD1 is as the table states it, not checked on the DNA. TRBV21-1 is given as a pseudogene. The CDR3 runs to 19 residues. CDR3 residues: CASSEGGQGAFLQVNEQFF. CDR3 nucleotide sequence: TGTGCCAGCTCCGAGGGGGGACAGGGGGCATTTTTACAGGTGAATGAGCAGTTCTTC.

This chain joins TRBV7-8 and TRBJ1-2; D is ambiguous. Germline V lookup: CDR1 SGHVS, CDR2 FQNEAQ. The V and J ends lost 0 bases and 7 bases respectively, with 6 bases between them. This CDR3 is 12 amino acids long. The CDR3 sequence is CASSLANGGYTF. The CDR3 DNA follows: TGTGCCAGCAGCTTAGCGAACGGTGGCTACACCTTC.

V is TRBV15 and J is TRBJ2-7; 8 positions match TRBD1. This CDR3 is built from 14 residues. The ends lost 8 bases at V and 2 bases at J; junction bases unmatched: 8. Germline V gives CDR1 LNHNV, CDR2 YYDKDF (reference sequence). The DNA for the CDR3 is TGTGCCACCGCACAGGGGGGTATCGCCTACGAGCAGTACTTC. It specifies CATAQGGIAYEQYF.

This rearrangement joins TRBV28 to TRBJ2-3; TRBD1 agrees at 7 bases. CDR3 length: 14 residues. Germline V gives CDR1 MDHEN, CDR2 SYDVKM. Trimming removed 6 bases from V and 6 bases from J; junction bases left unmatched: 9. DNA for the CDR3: TGTGCCAGCAGAGGGTCCAGGGGGTTTGATACGCAGTATTTT. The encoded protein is CASRGSRGFDTQYF.

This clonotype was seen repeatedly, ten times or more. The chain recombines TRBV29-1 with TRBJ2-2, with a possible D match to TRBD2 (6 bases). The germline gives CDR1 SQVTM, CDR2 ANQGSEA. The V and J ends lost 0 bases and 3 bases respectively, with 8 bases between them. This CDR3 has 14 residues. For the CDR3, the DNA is TGCAGCGTTGAAGAAGGAGGGGACACCGGGGAGCTGTTTTTT. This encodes CSVEEGGDTGELFF.

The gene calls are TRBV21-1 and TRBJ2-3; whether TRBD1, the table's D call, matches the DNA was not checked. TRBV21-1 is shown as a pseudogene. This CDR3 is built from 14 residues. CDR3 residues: CASSTGQGTDTQYF. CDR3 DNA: TGTGCCAGCAGTACGGGACAGGGGACAGATACGCAGTATTTT.

The CDR3 is CASSHTGTNNEQFF. CDR3 DNA: TGTGCCAGCAGCCATACAGGGACGAACAATGAGCAGTTCTTC. This chain links TRBV7-2 with TRBJ2-1, with D perhaps TRBD1 (6 bases). Germline V gene sequence: CDR1 SGHTA, CDR2 FQGNSA. Trimming took 5 bases from V and 5 from J, leaving 13 bases between them. This CDR3 has 14 residues.

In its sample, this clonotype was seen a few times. The CDR3 DNA follows: TGTGCCAGCCCACCTTCGGTAGCGGGGGGTAACAATGAGCAGTTCTTC. It is translated as CASPPSVAGGNNEQFF. J is TRBJ2-1 and V is TRBV28; TRBD2 matches 10 bases. This CDR3 spans 16 amino acids. V gave up 8 bases and J gave up 5 bases; unmatched junction bases: 12. Germline CDR1 and CDR2: MDHEN and SYDVKM.

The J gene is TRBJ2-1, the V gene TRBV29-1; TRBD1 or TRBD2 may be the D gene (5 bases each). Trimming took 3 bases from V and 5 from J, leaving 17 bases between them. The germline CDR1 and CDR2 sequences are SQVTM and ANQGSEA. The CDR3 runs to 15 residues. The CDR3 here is CSVDPLHEGHNEQFF. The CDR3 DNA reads TGCAGCGTTGACCCGCTACATGAGGGACACAATGAGCAGTTCTTC.

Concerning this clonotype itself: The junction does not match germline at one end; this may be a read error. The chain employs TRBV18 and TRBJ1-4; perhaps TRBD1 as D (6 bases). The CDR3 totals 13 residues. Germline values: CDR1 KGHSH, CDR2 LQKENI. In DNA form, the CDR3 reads TGTGCCAGCTCACCACCTTCCATCGACAGGAGTGTTTTT. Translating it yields CASSPPSIDRSVF.

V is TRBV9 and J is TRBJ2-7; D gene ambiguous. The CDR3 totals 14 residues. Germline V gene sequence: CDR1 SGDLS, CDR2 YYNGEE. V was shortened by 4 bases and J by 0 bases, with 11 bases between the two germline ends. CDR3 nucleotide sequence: TGTGCCAGCAGCCCCCGTGAGGTCTCCTACGAGCAGTACTTC. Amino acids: CASSPREVSYEQYF.